The clone carrying this T cell receptor (beta chain) occurred once. There are 15 residues in the CDR3. The V segment lost 4 bases and the J segment 4 bases; nucleotides outside the gene matches: 7. Germline lookup yields CDR1 LGHNA and CDR2 YSLEER. The sample is drawn from a study of T cell responses to AZD1222 COVID-19 vaccine. Repertoires were generated with immunoSEQ multiplex PCR, while TCRdb's copy carries only in-frame clones and drops some. Of more than 150,000 clones listed, around nine tenths were seen once; the top ten hold 1.5%. V is TRBV4-3 and J is TRBJ1-2; 9 bases agree with TRBD1. The sequence came from an adult in good health. The input for sequencing was peripheral blood, taken on day 0 of AZD1222 vaccination. Here the CDR3 DNA reads TGCGCCAGCAGCCTGGACAGGGGACGGTTCTATGGCTACACCTTC. Its translation: CASSLDRGRFYGYTF.